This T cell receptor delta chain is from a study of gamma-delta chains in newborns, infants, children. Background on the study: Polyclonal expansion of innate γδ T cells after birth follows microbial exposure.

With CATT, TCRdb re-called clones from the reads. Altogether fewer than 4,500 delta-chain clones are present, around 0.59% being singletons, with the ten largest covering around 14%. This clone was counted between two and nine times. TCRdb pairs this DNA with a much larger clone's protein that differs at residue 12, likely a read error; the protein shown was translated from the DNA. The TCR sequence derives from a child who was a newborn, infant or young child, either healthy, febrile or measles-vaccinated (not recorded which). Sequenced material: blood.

CDR3 amino acids: CACDTGGYGTWGTRQMFF. The CDR3 DNA is TGTGCCTGTGACACCGGGGGATACGGGACCTGGGGCACCCGACAGATGTTTTTC. This chain joins TRDV2 and TRDJ3; 10 bases fit TRDD3. CDR1 is GEAIGNYY and CDR2 is EKD in the germline V gene. The CDR3 sequence is 18 residues long.